This TCR beta chain was identified during a study of cytomegalovirus exposure and HLA in healthy donors. Trimming removed 4 bases at V and 5 bases at J, with 2 bases between. Germline values: CDR1 MNHEY, CDR2 SMNVEV (reference sequence). The CDR3 is 11 amino acids. This clone was detected a few times. Antigen specificity is unknown. Whole-study results and caveats: Most TCR sequences showed up rarely, but some public TCRs showed up in many donors. Analyses of presence/absence relied on an assumption of roughly uniform sequencing depth across donors. Excluded were some V segments that proved indistinguishable, including TRBV6-2 and TRBV6-3.

With 60 Vbeta and 13 Jbeta primers, the PCR was carried out. The table came from immunoSEQ multiplex PCR; TCRdb's copy has only in-frame clones and leaves some out. The table has about 130,000 clones, more than 75% seen once; the top ten hold 2% to 2.5%. The genes are TRBV27 and TRBJ1-4; D gene ambiguous. The receptor comes from a man aged 30 to 39 in good health and CMV-seronegative. The sample taken for sequencing was PBMCs. CDR3 loop: CASSSNEKLFF. The CDR3 nucleotides read TGTGCCAGCAGTTCAAATGAAAAACTGTTTTTT.